The 24 T cell receptor beta chains below come from one sample, sequenced in a study of T cell repertoires in cytomegalovirus infection (dated by TCRdb to between 2019 and 2020). This sample was sequenced with an Illumina HiSeq 1500. TCRdb reprocessing: public reads trimmed at Q25 with fastp, clones called with MiXCR, in-frame beta chains kept. Rows matching on CDR3 protein sequence are summarized as one entry with the most common DNA and genes. The sample table lists roughly 200,000 distinct CDR3 sequences, roughly a sixth of them with a count of one. Jointly, the top ten make up around 27% of the sample. The specimen sequenced was CD8+ T cells from PBMCs. The receptors shown here come from a human donor in good health (CMV status not recorded). Some clones in this sample may be carry-over from other donors' samples.

This chain joins TRBV7-4 and TRBJ2-1, with D tentatively TRBD1 (5 bases). Germline CDR1 is SGHVT and CDR2 is SQSDAQ. V dropped 5 bases and J dropped 10 bases, with 18 bases sitting between them. The CDR3 covers 14 residues. In DNA, the CDR3 is TGTGCCAGCAGCCACGACCTAGGGGTCGGGGAGCAGTTCTTC. It yields the protein CASSHDLGVGEQFF.

The chain has TRBV6-5 and TRBJ1-1, with D hard to call. The CDR3 is 13 residues long. CDR1 MNHEY and CDR2 SVGAGI come from the germline V gene. V lost 0 bases, J lost 4 bases, and 6 bases lay in between. The CDR3 loop reads CASSYSRATEAFF. The CDR3 coding sequence is TGTGCCAGCAGTTACTCAAGGGCCACTGAAGCTTTCTTT.

The sample holds a few counts of this clonotype. CDR3: CASSQGGYAFREANTEAFF. CDR3 sequence (DNA): TGTGCCAGCAGTCAAGGGGGCTACGCGTTCCGAGAAGCGAACACTGAAGCTTTCTTT. The chain employs TRBV7-9 and TRBJ1-1; 7 bases agree with TRBD1. V shed 6 bases and J 1 base; nucleotides not matched to a gene: 20. CDR1 is SEHNR, CDR2 FQNEAQ, per germline (reference sequence). The CDR3 covers 19 residues. The full variable domain, with the rest looked up from reference TRBV7-9 and TRBJ1-1, is DTGVSQNPRHKITKRGQNVTFRCDPISEHNRLYWYRQTLGQGPEFLTYFQNEAQLEKSRLLSDRFSAERPKGSFSTLEIQRTEQGDSAMYLCASSQGGYAFREANTEAFFGQGTRLTVV.

This clonotype was counted between two and nine times. J is TRBJ2-3 and V is TRBV14; D unclear. This CDR3 region has 14 residues. The V gene's germline CDR1 is SGHDN and CDR2 FVKESK. Trimming pared 4 bases from V and 1 base from J, leaving 9 bases between. The CDR3 reads CASSLEPGTDTQYF. Here the CDR3 DNA reads TGTGCCAGCAGCCTTGAACCGGGCACAGATACGCAGTATTTT.

This clonotype was observed at least ten times. This chain uses TRBV4-1 with TRBJ1-1; D is undetermined. Germline loops: CDR1 MGHRA, CDR2 YSYEKL. The CDR3 contains 15 residues. The V end was cut by 3 bases, the J end by 3 bases, with 14 bases between. The CDR3 protein is CASSQTDQSHTEAFF. CDR3 DNA: TGCGCCAGCAGCCAGACGGACCAGTCGCACACTGAAGCTTTCTTT.

In DNA form, the CDR3 reads TGCAGTGCTAGAGGGATTAGACTAGCGGGGGAGGAGACCCAGTACTTC. It translates to CSARGIRLAGEETQYF. This chain links TRBV20-1 with TRBJ2-5; the match to TRBD2 covers 12 bases. The length of the CDR3 is 16 residues. Per germline, CDR1 DFQATT and CDR2 SNEGSKA (reference sequence). J lost 5 bases, V lost 1 base, and 8 bases had no gene match.

The chain has TRBV6-2 or TRBV6-3 and TRBJ2-1; D may be TRBD1 or TRBD2 (5 bases each). The CDR3 totals 16 residues. The germline V gene has CDR1 MNHEY and CDR2 SVGEGT. V gave up 6 bases and J gave up 8 bases, with 23 bases separating them. The CDR3 sequence: CASSFKRDGLLDEQFF. CDR3 DNA: TGTGCCAGCAGCTTCAAAAGGGACGGGTTATTGGATGAGCAGTTCTTC.

The chain carries TRBV2 and TRBJ2-7, with 9 nucleotides matching TRBD1. This CDR3 is built from 14 residues. The germline V gene encodes CDR1 SNHLY and CDR2 FYNNEI. J was trimmed by 2 bases and V by 4 bases; bases with no gene match: 3. CDR3 nucleotide sequence: TGTGCCAGCAGTGCGGGACAGGGTACCTACGAGCAGTACTTC. It is translated as CASSAGQGTYEQYF.

The V and J genes are TRBV12-3 or TRBV12-4 and TRBJ2-6; TRBD1 aligns across 7 bases. V lost 6 bases, J lost 2 bases, and 4 bases stayed unmatched. The length of the CDR3 is 15 residues. The CDR3 bases are TGTGCCAGCAGCTCCGGGACAGCTGGGGCCAACGTCCTGACTTTC. It codes for CASSSGTAGANVLTF.

The rearrangement joins TRBV4-2 to TRBJ2-7; tentative D call: TRBD1 (6 bases). The germline gives CDR1 LGHNA, CDR2 YNFKEQ. This CDR3 contains 15 residues. V was trimmed by 4 bases and J by 3 bases, leaving 16 bases between them. In nucleotides, the CDR3 is TGTGCCAGCAGCCCACCTGCCGGGACATACTACGAGCAGTACTTC. Amino acids: CASSPPAGTYYEQYF.

This clonotype is judged medium-sized. The chain employs TRBV20-1 and TRBJ2-7; 7 bases agree with TRBD1. This CDR3 has 15 amino acids. Germline lookup yields CDR1 DFQATT and CDR2 SNEGSKA (reference sequence). The ends lost 0 bases at V and 4 bases at J; junction bases unmatched: 9. CDR3 loop: CSARDPGTVGYEQYF. The CDR3 bases are TGCAGTGCTAGAGATCCCGGGACAGTGGGGTACGAGCAGTACTTC.

This clonotype was counted only a few times. The rearrangement joins TRBV29-1 to TRBJ2-1; D is possibly TRBD1 (7 bases). The CDR3 extends over 20 amino acids. Trimming removed 5 bases from V and 4 bases from J, with 33 bases in between. Germline CDR1 and CDR2: SQVTM and ANQGSEA. The CDR3 loop reads CSVFLRHFTGGGPPYNEQFF. Written as DNA, the CDR3 is TGCAGCGTTTTCCTCCGACACTTCACAGGAGGGGGCCCTCCTTACAATGAGCAGTTCTTC.

This clonotype was detected a few times. J is TRBJ2-5 and V is TRBV12-3 or TRBV12-4, with D hard to call. This CDR3 spans 14 amino acids. Deletions cut 5 bases from V and 4 bases from J, with 14 bases between. The CDR3 sequence: CASSPGVNGETQYF. The CDR3 DNA is TGTGCCAGCAGTCCCGGTGTGAATGGAGAGACCCAGTACTTC.

This clonotype showed up just a few times. The chain has TRBV7-9 and TRBJ2-1; the D gene is possibly TRBD2 (5 bases). V gave up 5 bases and J gave up 2 bases, with 10 bases separating them. This CDR3 contains 14 residues. Looked up from germline, CDR1 is SEHNR and CDR2 is FQNEAQ (reference sequence). The CDR3 loop reads CASSQDWTYNEQFF. The CDR3 region has the DNA TGTGCCAGCAGCCAGGACTGGACCTACAATGAGCAGTTCTTC. Drawing the rest from reference TRBV7-9 and TRBJ2-1, the complete variable domain is DTGVSQNPRHKITKRGQNVTFRCDPISEHNRLYWYRQTLGQGPEFLTYFQNEAQLEKSRLLSDRFSAERPKGSFSTLEIQRTEQGDSAMYLCASSQDWTYNEQFFGPGTRLTVL.

This clonotype occurred a few times. The CDR3 nucleotides are TGTGCCAGCAGCTTAAGGACAGGGGTTAGTTCACCCCTCCACTTT. Its translation: CASSLRTGVSSPLHF. The rearrangement links TRBV7-2 to TRBJ1-6, with 9 bases lining up with TRBD1. The CDR3 is 15 amino acids. The J segment lost 9 bases and the V segment lost 2 bases, leaving 5 bases of the junction unmatched. CDR1 SGHTA and CDR2 FQGNSA come from the germline V gene.

This clonotype occurred a few times. V and J are TRBV7-3 and TRBJ2-1; D may correspond to TRBD1 or TRBD2 (5 bases each). The CDR3 sequence is 14 residues long. V was clipped by 2 bases and J by 5 bases, with 10 bases between them. Germline V gene lookup returns CDR1 SGHTA and CDR2 FQGTGA. The CDR3 protein is CASSLAGTNNEQFF. In DNA, the CDR3 is TGTGCCAGCAGCTTAGCTGGGACCAACAATGAGCAGTTCTTC. The full variable domain, in which reference TRBV7-3 and TRBJ2-1 provide the parts outside the CDR3, is GAGVSQTPSNKVTEKGKYVELRCDPISGHTALYWYRQSLGQGPEFLIYFQGTGAADDSGLPNDRFFAVRPEGSVSTLKIQRTERGDSAVYLCASSLAGTNNEQFFGPGTRLTVL.

The chain joins TRBV27 to TRBJ2-7, with D possibly TRBD2 on 5 matching bases. The CDR3 totals 14 residues. Between the trimmed V and J ends, which lost 5 bases and 0 bases, there was a span of 11 bases. The germline gives CDR1 MNHEY, CDR2 SMNVEV (reference sequence). CDR3 amino acids: CASSPAEGSYEQYF. The DNA for the CDR3 is TGTGCCAGCAGTCCAGCCGAGGGCTCCTACGAGCAGTACTTC.

This clonotype was found many times. The genes are TRBV7-2 and TRBJ2-3; D is undetermined. The CDR3 is 15 residues long. Trimming shortened V by 1 base and J by 4 bases, and 12 bases separated the two germline ends. Germline CDR1 reads SGHTA; CDR2 reads FQGNSA. The CDR3 spells CASSLEGFGSDTQYF. CDR3 DNA: TGTGCCAGCAGCTTAGAAGGTTTCGGGTCAGATACGCAGTATTTT.

Only a few counts were recorded for this clonotype. V is TRBV10-3 and J is TRBJ2-2; D unclear. Per the germline V gene, CDR1 is ENHRY and CDR2 is SYGVKD. CDR3 length: 15 residues. Trimming took 3 bases from V and 1 from J, leaving 9 bases between them. CDR3 sequence: CAISEPNLNTGELFF. CDR3 in DNA: TGTGCCATCAGTGAACCAAATCTGAACACCGGGGAGCTGTTTTTT.

This clonotype was counted only a few times. This rearrangement joins TRBV12-3 or TRBV12-4 to TRBJ2-7; 7 bases agree with TRBD1. CDR3 length: 14 residues. Germline trimming cut 6 bases from V and 2 bases from J; bases unmatched to any gene: 7. In DNA, the CDR3 is TGTGCCAGCAGCACCGGGACAGAAACCTACGAGCAGTACTTC. As protein: CASSTGTETYEQYF.

This clonotype has more than one count but fewer than ten. CDR3 sequence (DNA): TGTGCCAGCAGCCAACGCCGCAAGCACGGGCAAGAGACCCAGTACTTC. Translating it yields CASSQRRKHGQETQYF. The rearrangement joins TRBV7-8 to TRBJ2-5; no clear D gene. The CDR3 is 16 residues long. V was cut by 5 bases and J by 2 bases, with 18 bases left in between. CDR1 and CDR2 from the germline V gene are SGHVS and FQNEAQ.

This clonotype was counted between two and nine times. The CDR3 sequence: CASSLVGQLETQYF. The CDR3 nucleotides are TGTGCCAGCAGCTTAGTTGGCCAGTTGGAGACCCAGTACTTC. V and J are TRBV7-9 and TRBJ2-5, with no clear D. This CDR3 spans 14 amino acids. CDR1 and CDR2 from the germline V gene are SEHNR and FQNEAQ (reference sequence). The germline V and J ends were trimmed by 1 base and 5 bases, with 11 bases remaining between them.

V and J are TRBV7-8 and TRBJ2-3; D unresolved. Trimming cost V 5 bases and J 6 bases, with 12 bases left between them. Germline V gene data show CDR1 as SGHVS and CDR2 as FQNEAQ. The CDR3 covers 13 residues. This CDR3 is CASSETGADTQYF. CDR3 coding DNA: TGTGCCAGCAGCGAGACGGGCGCGGATACGCAGTATTTT.

The chain combines TRBV28 with TRBJ1-5, with D unresolved. V was cut by 3 bases and J by 1 base, with 7 bases left in between. The CDR3 is 14 amino acids. Germline V gene data show CDR1 as MDHEN and CDR2 as SYDVKM. The chain's CDR3 is CASSFVGSNQPQHF. The CDR3 DNA reads TGTGCCAGCAGTTTTGTTGGGAGCAATCAGCCCCAGCATTTT.